The 11 T cell receptor beta chains given below trace back to one sample, sequenced in a study of T cell repertoires in cytomegalovirus infection. No antigens are known for them. In TCRdb, the reads were re-called with MiXCR into one record per CDR3 protein. The data hold 250,000 to 300,000 distinct CDR3 sequences, with approximately 22% observed a single time. Material: cultured PBMCs, obtained from culture after CMV antigen stimulation. The receptors stem from a human donor in good health (CMV status not recorded). Some clones in this sample may be carry-over from other donors' samples.

The gene calls are TRBV6-5 and TRBJ2-7; 8 positions agree with TRBD1. The CDR3 spans 17 residues. The germline V gene has CDR1 MNHEY and CDR2 SVGAGI. V lost 2 bases, J lost 4 bases, and 13 bases stayed unmatched. CDR3 amino acids: CASSYQSSTGVPYEQYF. CDR3 in DNA: TGTGCCAGCAGTTACCAGAGCTCGACAGGGGTCCCTTACGAGCAGTACTTC.

The V gene is TRBV5-1, the J gene TRBJ2-2, with D perhaps TRBD1 (5 bases). The CDR3 consists of 15 residues. V was clipped by 1 base and J by 1 base, with 8 bases between them. CDR1 and CDR2 (germline): SGHRS, YFSETQ. DNA for the CDR3: TGCGCCAGCAGCTTGTTAGGACAGAACACCGGGGAGCTGTTTTTT. This codes for CASSLLGQNTGELFF.

This clonotype has a handful of counts. The J gene is TRBJ2-6, the V gene TRBV7-6, with D hard to call. The CDR3 contains 15 residues. V was trimmed by 4 bases and J by 0 bases, leaving 7 bases between them. Germline V gives CDR1 SGHVS, CDR2 FNYEAQ. The CDR3 sequence is CASSSRRSGANVLTF. CDR3 sequence (DNA): TGTGCCAGCAGCTCTAGGCGCTCTGGGGCCAACGTCCTGACTTTC.

The chain employs TRBV24-1 and TRBJ2-1; TRBD1 matches at 7 bases. The germline CDR1 and CDR2 sequences are KGHDR and SFDVKD. V trimming: 5 bases; J trimming: 3 bases; junction bases outside the gene matches: 6. This CDR3 comprises 15 residues. CDR3 amino acids: CATSGYRGRYNEQFF. In DNA form, the CDR3 reads TGTGCCACCAGTGGTTACAGGGGCCGCTACAATGAGCAGTTCTTC.

This clonotype was recorded a few times. The chain uses TRBV19 and TRBJ2-2; 8 bases align to TRBD2. The CDR3 length is 13 residues. Germline CDR1 and CDR2: LNHDA and SQIVND (reference sequence). Trimming cost V 11 bases and J 4 bases; bases outside gene matches: 6. The CDR3 loop is CASTGTSTGELFF. CDR3 nucleotides: TGTGCCTCGACCGGGACTAGCACCGGGGAGCTGTTTTTT.

On this clonotype itself: A much larger clone sits a single nucleotide away, making a read error possible. The J gene is TRBJ2-7, the V gene TRBV7-3; 11 nucleotides align to TRBD2. V lost 7 bases to trimming and J lost 7 bases; unmatched junction nucleotides: 12. Germline values: CDR1 SGHTA, CDR2 FQGTGA. This CDR3 has 15 residues. The DNA for the CDR3 is TGTGCCAGCAATCCTTCCGGACTAGCGGGCGCGGAGCAGTACTTC. As protein: CASNPSGLAGAEQYF. Full variable domain (missing parts from reference TRBV7-3 and TRBJ2-7): GAGVSQTPSNKVTEKGKYVELRCDPISGHTALYWYRQSLGQGPEFLIYFQGTGAADDSGLPNDRFFAVRPEGSVSTLKIQRTERGDSAVYLCASNPSGLAGAEQYFGPGTRLTVT.

The rearrangement links TRBV5-4 to TRBJ1-5, with a possible D match to TRBD1 (5 bases). The CDR3 contains 16 residues. CDR1 and CDR2 from the germline V gene are SGHNT and YYREEE (reference sequence). Trimming left V 0 bases short and J 4 bases short, with 14 bases between. The CDR3 DNA sequence: TGTGCCAGCAGCTTGGGTGGAGGGGATCGAAATCAGCCCCAGCATTTT. Translation: CASSLGGGDRNQPQHF.

This clonotype was found a few times. The gene calls are TRBV7-2 and TRBJ2-2; 8 positions agree with TRBD2. The CDR3 length is 14 residues. Germline V gene lookup returns CDR1 SGHTA and CDR2 FQGNSA. Trimming cost V 10 bases and J 4 bases; bases outside gene matches: 8. Here the CDR3 DNA reads TGTGCCACAAATAGCGGGATCGGCACCGGGGAGCTGTTTTTT. Translation gives CATNSGIGTGELFF. The variable domain in full, with the rest retrieved from reference TRBV7-2 and TRBJ2-2, is GAGVSQSPSNKVTEKGKDVELRCDPISGHTALYWYRQSLGQGLEFLIYFQGNSAPDKSGLPSDRFSAERTGGSVSTLTIQRTQQEDSAVYLCATNSGIGTGELFFGEGSRLTVL.

The J gene is TRBJ1-5, the V gene TRBV4-1, with D perhaps TRBD1 (6 bases). The CDR3 has 15 amino acids. Germline-derived CDR1 and CDR2 are MGHRA and YSYEKL. Trimming pared 3 bases from V and 4 bases from J, leaving 13 bases between. The chain's CDR3 is CASSHPGGQNQPQHF. CDR3 nucleotide sequence: TGCGCCAGCAGCCATCCTGGAGGACAGAATCAGCCCCAGCATTTT.

There are many counts of this clonotype. The chain uses TRBV7-8 and TRBJ2-7; D possibly corresponds to TRBD2 (6 bases). The V gene's germline CDR1 is SGHVS and CDR2 FQNEAQ. The CDR3 extends over 15 amino acids. The V end was cut by 1 base, the J end by 1 base, with 11 bases between. The CDR3 loop reads CASSLEAGPSYEQYV. DNA of the CDR3: TGTGCCAGCAGCTTAGAGGCGGGACCATCCTACGAGCAGTACGTC.

V is TRBV27 and J is TRBJ1-5; 9 bases agree with TRBD1. This CDR3 is 14 amino acids long. Losses at the gene ends were 5 bases for V and 5 bases for J; bases not matched to a gene: 4. Germline values: CDR1 MNHEY, CDR2 SMNVEV (reference sequence). The CDR3 reads CASSQQGAHQPQHF. The CDR3 coding sequence is TGTGCCAGCAGTCAACAGGGGGCGCATCAGCCCCAGCATTTT.